Listed below are T cell receptor beta chains from one sample, sequenced in a study of shared clonotypes between healthy human individuals. Sequencing was performed with immunoSEQ multiplex PCR; in TCRdb, only in-frame clones are kept and a portion is missing. The profile covers 800,000 or so clones, with about 96% appearing a single time and less than 0.25% taken by the ten largest. The sequenced sample consisted of naive CD8+ T cells sorted from blood. These receptors came from a man in his thirties or forties in good health. Each CDR3 is given with its conserved first and last residue. A D gene is named only where the DNA matches it firmly. Some rows have no size entry. The others give once, few or many, or a class for an expanded clone.

v_call: TRBV10-3; j_call: TRBJ1-1; d_call: -; clone_size: -; cdr3_aa: CAIRKQDMNTEAFF; cdr3_nt: TGTGCCATCAGGAAACAGGACATGAACACTGAAGCTTTCTTT
v_call: TRBV11-3; j_call: TRBJ2-2; d_call: -; clone_size: -; cdr3_aa: CASSLDRGGELFF; cdr3_nt: TGTGCCAGCAGCTTAGATAGGGGCGGGGAGCTGTTTTTT
v_call: TRBV7-9; j_call: TRBJ1-1; d_call: -; clone_size: few; cdr3_aa: CASSLDGTEAFF; cdr3_nt: TGTGCCAGCAGCTTAGACGGCACTGAAGCTTTCTTT
v_call: TRBV7-6; j_call: TRBJ2-1; d_call: -; clone_size: -; cdr3_aa: CASKDGYNEQFF; cdr3_nt: TGTGCCAGCAAGGACGGCTACAATGAGCAGTTCTTC
v_call: TRBV28; j_call: TRBJ2-3; d_call: TRBD2; clone_size: many; cdr3_aa: CASSPLAGVSGDTQYF; cdr3_nt: TGTGCCAGCAGTCCACTAGCGGGAGTGTCAGGTGATACGCAGTATTTT
v_call: TRBV7-8; j_call: TRBJ2-5; d_call: -; clone_size: -; cdr3_aa: CASTLRVTETQYF; cdr3_nt: TGTGCCAGCACATTAAGGGTTACGGAGACCCAGTACTTC
v_call: TRBV10-3; j_call: TRBJ1-2; d_call: TRBD1; clone_size: -; cdr3_aa: CAISEPGQGALEGYTF; cdr3_nt: TGTGCCATCAGTGAGCCGGGACAGGGGGCTTTGGAAGGCTACACCTTC
v_call: TRBV10-2; j_call: TRBJ2-7; d_call: -; clone_size: -; cdr3_aa: CASTGDTYEQYF; cdr3_nt: TGCGCCAGCACCGGAGACACCTACGAGCAGTACTTC
v_call: TRBV14; j_call: TRBJ2-2; d_call: -; clone_size: -; cdr3_aa: CASSQDLTGPSGTGELFF; cdr3_nt: TGTGCCAGCAGCCAAGATCTTACAGGCCCTTCGGGCACCGGGGAGCTGTTTTTT
v_call: TRBV7-9; j_call: TRBJ2-1; d_call: -; clone_size: -; cdr3_aa: CASSSPVRGGPVRGEQFF; cdr3_nt: TGTGCCAGCAGTTCTCCGGTACGTGGGGGGCCCGTAAGGGGTGAGCAGTTCTTC